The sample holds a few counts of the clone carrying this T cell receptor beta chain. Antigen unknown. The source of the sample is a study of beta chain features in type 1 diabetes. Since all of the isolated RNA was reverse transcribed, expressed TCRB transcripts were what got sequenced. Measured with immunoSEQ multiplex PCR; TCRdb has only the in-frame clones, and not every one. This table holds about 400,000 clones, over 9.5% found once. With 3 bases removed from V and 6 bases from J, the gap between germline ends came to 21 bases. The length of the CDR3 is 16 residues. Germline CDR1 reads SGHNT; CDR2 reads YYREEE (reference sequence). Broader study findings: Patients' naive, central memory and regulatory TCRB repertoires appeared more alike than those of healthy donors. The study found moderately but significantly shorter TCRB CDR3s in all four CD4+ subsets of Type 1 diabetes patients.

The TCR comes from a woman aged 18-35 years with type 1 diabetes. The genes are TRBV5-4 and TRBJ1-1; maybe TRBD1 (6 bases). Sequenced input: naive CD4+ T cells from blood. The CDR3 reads CASSSFQSTGIAEAFF. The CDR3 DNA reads TGTGCCAGCAGCTCGTTCCAAAGCACAGGGATCGCTGAAGCTTTCTTT.